These 20 T cell receptor beta chains share one sample of origin, sequenced in a study of T cells after yellow fever vaccination. TCRdb called the 5' RACE reads again in MiXCR, with one record for every CDR3 protein. The sample has more than 300,000 distinct CDR3 sequences; around 7% are singletons. The source was PBMCs, collected about 49 days after the first yellow fever vaccination. Receptors were obtained from a man younger than 35 who received the YFV17D yellow fever vaccine.

This clonotype appeared many times. V usage is TRBV19 and J usage is TRBJ2-2, with D tentatively TRBD1 (5 bases). Trimming left V 5 bases short and J 2 bases short, with 9 bases between. Germline lookup yields CDR1 LNHDA and CDR2 SQIVND (reference sequence). This CDR3 is 14 amino acids long. The CDR3 protein is CASSPGHNTGELFF. The CDR3 DNA is TGTGCCAGTAGTCCCGGACATAACACCGGGGAGCTGTTTTTT.

The rearrangement uses TRBV7-9 and TRBJ1-4, with D hard to call. This CDR3 is built from 17 residues. V was cut by 2 bases and J by 7 bases, with 20 bases left in between. Looked up from germline, CDR1 is SEHNR and CDR2 is FQNEAQ (reference sequence). The CDR3 DNA sequence: TGTGCCAGCAGCTTAAGTATCGAAAACCTCGCACGTGAAAAACTGTTTTTT. Amino acids: CASSLSIENLAREKLFF.

This clonotype has ten or more counts. The chain links TRBV18 to TRBJ2-7; TRBD2 agrees at 7 bases. CDR1 is KGHSH, CDR2 LQKENI, per germline. J gave up 6 bases and V 3 bases, and 5 bases lay outside the gene matches. This CDR3 comprises 13 residues. Written as DNA, the CDR3 is TGTGCCAGCTCACCGGGAGGGTCCAGCGAGCAGTACTTC. Residues: CASSPGGSSEQYF.

V is TRBV4-3 and J is TRBJ2-7, with unresolved D. The CDR3 sequence is 10 residues long. The V gene's germline CDR1 is LGHNA and CDR2 YSLEER. Between the trimmed V and J ends, which lost 7 bases and 6 bases, there was a span of 7 bases. CDR3 DNA sequence: TGCGCCAGCACTTTCCCCGAGCAGTACTTC. Amino acid sequence: CASTFPEQYF.

The rearrangement uses TRBV5-5 and TRBJ1-3; weak D call: TRBD1 (5 bases). This CDR3 has 15 residues. Germline V lookup: CDR1 SGHKS, CDR2 YYEKEE (reference sequence). V lost 7 bases to trimming and J lost 6 bases, with 20 bases between them. The CDR3: CASHQSGTPINTIYF. In DNA form, the CDR3 reads TGTGCCAGCCACCAATCGGGGACCCCTATAAACACCATATATTTT.

This clonotype was picked up many times. This chain connects TRBV9 to TRBJ2-1, with a weak D call TRBD1 (5 bases). CDR3 length: 15 amino acids. With 3 bases removed from V and 6 bases from J, the gap between germline ends came to 16 bases. Germline V gives CDR1 SGDLS, CDR2 YYNGEE. CDR3 in DNA: TGTGCCAGCAGCGCTGGGGCACAACCGGTCAATGAGCAGTTCTTC. It is translated as CASSAGAQPVNEQFF.

The chain joins TRBV15 to TRBJ1-5; no firm D call. Germline lookup yields CDR1 LNHNV and CDR2 YYDKDF (reference sequence). The CDR3 covers 17 residues. V was shortened by 0 bases and J by 7 bases, with 19 bases between the two germline ends. CDR3: CATSRDRERAGGQPQHF. CDR3 coding DNA: TGTGCCACCAGCAGAGATCGGGAACGGGCAGGAGGGCAGCCCCAGCATTTT.

This clonotype was observed a handful of times. The chain combines TRBV12-3 or TRBV12-4 with TRBJ1-1; D not resolved. The CDR3 covers 13 residues. Trimming removed 7 bases from V and 0 bases from J, with 9 bases in between. DNA of the CDR3: TGTGCCAGCACCTCTATAATGAACACTGAAGCTTTCTTT. The encoded protein is CASTSIMNTEAFF.

This chain links TRBV7-9 with TRBJ1-2, with 7 bases fitting TRBD1. This CDR3 contains 15 residues. Germline V CDR1 and CDR2: SEHNR, FQNEAQ (reference sequence). With 3 bases clipped from V and 5 bases from J, the junction kept 9 bases outside the gene matches. This CDR3 reads CASSLGDREAYGYTF. The CDR3 DNA is TGTGCCAGCAGCTTGGGTGACAGGGAGGCGTATGGCTACACCTTC.

The V and J genes are TRBV30 and TRBJ2-3; 8 bases map to TRBD1. V gave up 3 bases and J gave up 1 base; unmatched junction bases: 3. Per the germline V gene, CDR1 is GTSNPN and CDR2 is SVGIG (reference sequence). CDR3 length: 14 residues. The CDR3 protein is CAWSLTGGTDTQYF. CDR3 bases: TGTGCCTGGAGCTTGACAGGGGGCACAGATACGCAGTATTTT.

This clonotype was counted at least ten times. This rearrangement joins TRBV7-9 to TRBJ2-3; TRBD2 is a possible D gene (6 bases). V lost 7 bases and J lost 2, with 19 bases in between. The CDR3 runs 16 residues. The V gene's germline CDR1 is SEHNR and CDR2 FQNEAQ (reference sequence). CDR3 amino acids: CASNLVGRGITDTQYF. The CDR3 DNA is TGTGCCAGCAACCTAGTGGGTCGGGGGATCACAGATACGCAGTATTTT.

This clonotype was found a few times. The genes are TRBV5-4 and TRBJ2-7, with TRBD2 matching over 11 bases. Unmatched junction bases numbered 2, after V lost 0 bases and J lost 0 bases. The CDR3 consists of 16 residues. Germline loops: CDR1 SGHNT, CDR2 YYREEE (reference sequence). CDR3: CASSLDLAGGSYEQYF. CDR3 sequence (DNA): TGTGCCAGCAGCTTGGACCTAGCGGGGGGCTCCTACGAGCAGTACTTC.

In its sample, this clonotype was seen a few times. V usage is TRBV7-9 and J usage is TRBJ2-7; a possible D gene is TRBD2 (5 bases). V was pared by 5 bases and J by 3 bases, with 14 bases between. CDR1 SEHNR and CDR2 FQNEAQ come from the germline V gene (reference sequence). This CDR3 spans 14 amino acids. This chain's CDR3 is CASSPRRGVYEQYF. Here the CDR3 DNA reads TGTGCCAGCAGCCCCCGACGGGGAGTCTACGAGCAGTACTTC.

This clonotype was recorded many times. The chain is built from TRBV7-3 and TRBJ2-1; no clear D gene. Deletions cut 3 bases from V and 9 bases from J, with 15 bases between. This CDR3 has 14 residues. The germline gives CDR1 SGHTA, CDR2 FQGTGA. The CDR3 protein is CASSFLGAVSEQFF. As DNA, the CDR3 is TGTGCCAGCAGCTTTCTAGGAGCAGTTAGTGAGCAGTTCTTC.

This clonotype was seen ten or more times. This chain uses TRBV20-1 with TRBJ2-7, with no clear D. Looked up from germline, CDR1 is DFQATT and CDR2 is SNEGSKA (reference sequence). The CDR3 has 13 amino acids. CDR3 DNA: TGCAGGGAGAGGAGTGACACGGACTACGAGCAGTACTTC. Protein product: CRERSDTDYEQYF.

In its sample, this clonotype was seen many times. This sequence joins TRBV11-2 and TRBJ1-1; 8 positions match TRBD1. The V gene's germline CDR1 is SGHAT and CDR2 FQNNGV. J lost 8 bases, V lost 5 bases, and 4 bases had no gene match. The CDR3 covers 12 residues. This CDR3 reads CASSPGTGEAFF. CDR3 nucleotides: TGTGCCAGCAGCCCCGGGACAGGAGAAGCTTTCTTT.

This clonotype was observed at least ten times. The chain is built from TRBV29-1 and TRBJ2-2; 10 nucleotides agree with TRBD2. V trimming: 4 bases; J trimming: 6 bases; junction bases outside the gene matches: 2. The germline gives CDR1 SQVTM, CDR2 ANQGSEA. This CDR3 spans 13 amino acids. DNA for the CDR3: TGCAGCGTTGGCAGCGGGGGGGCCGGGGAGCTGTTTTTT. Residues: CSVGSGGAGELFF.

This clonotype turned up a few times. This chain links TRBV7-3 with TRBJ2-6; D not certain. Germline V gene data show CDR1 as SGHTA and CDR2 as FQGTGA. The V gene lost 1 base and the J gene lost 4 bases, with 8 bases spanning the gap. The CDR3 is made up of 15 amino acids. The CDR3 DNA reads as TGTGCCAGCAGCTTAAACGCCGTGGGGGCCAACGTCCTGACTTTC. Encoded protein: CASSLNAVGANVLTF.

This clonotype showed up just a few times. The J gene is TRBJ2-3, the V gene TRBV5-1; no definite D call. CDR3 length: 15 residues. V was cut by 4 bases and J by 0 bases, with 12 bases left in between. Germline lookup yields CDR1 SGHRS and CDR2 YFSETQ. This CDR3 is CASSQSIQSTDTQYF. The CDR3 DNA is TGCGCCAGCAGCCAGAGTATCCAAAGCACAGATACGCAGTATTTT.

Ten or more counts support this clonotype. J is TRBJ1-6 and V is TRBV7-6, with unresolved D. Germline V CDR1 and CDR2: SGHVS, FNYEAQ. The CDR3 sequence is 13 residues long. Trimming removed 0 bases from V and 7 bases from J, with 4 bases in between. The CDR3 loop reads CASSLAENSPLHF. DNA for the CDR3: TGTGCCAGCAGCTTAGCAGAGAATTCACCCCTCCACTTT. Full variable domain (rest looked up from reference TRBV7-6 and TRBJ1-6): GAGVSQSPRYKVTKRGQDVALRCDPISGHVSLYWYRQALGQGPEFLTYFNYEAQQDKSGLPNDRFSAERPEGSISTLTIQRTEQRDSAMYRCASSLAENSPLHFGNGTRLTVT.